The 23 T cell receptor beta chains below were found in one sample sequenced in a study of blood T cell repertoires in COVID-19. The table came from immunoSEQ multiplex PCR; TCRdb's copy has only in-frame clones and leaves some out. The sample yields 300,000 to 350,000 clones, 83% seen once. The material sequenced was peripheral blood. All receptors come from a young man with active or convalescent COVID-19.

The V call is TRBV27, the J call TRBJ1-1, with D maybe TRBD1 (5 bases). There are 14 residues in the CDR3. Trimming took 3 bases from V and 5 from J, leaving 13 bases between them. CDR1 MNHEY and CDR2 SMNVEV come from the germline V gene (reference sequence). The CDR3 bases are TGTGCCAGCAGTTTTGGGGGGAGATCGACTGAAGCTTTCTTT. This encodes CASSFGGRSTEAFF.

The chain has TRBV29-1 and TRBJ1-2, with a weak D call TRBD1 (5 bases). Germline-derived CDR1 and CDR2 are SQVTM and ANQGSEA. CDR3 length equals 13 residues. The V gene lost 4 bases and the J gene lost 4 bases, with 13 bases spanning the gap. CDR3 sequence: CSVGSRGFYGYTF. CDR3 sequence (DNA): TGCAGCGTTGGGTCACGGGGGTTCTATGGCTACACCTTC.

CDR3 residues: CAWGTGKWPQHF. Written as DNA, the CDR3 is TGTGCCTGGGGGACAGGGAAGTGGCCCCAGCATTTT. V usage is TRBV30 and J usage is TRBJ1-5; 9 bases align to TRBD1. The CDR3 loop spans 12 amino acids. Trimming removed 5 bases from V and 9 bases from J; junction bases left unmatched: 5. The V gene's germline CDR1 is GTSNPN and CDR2 SVGIG (reference sequence).

The rearrangement joins TRBV5-5 to TRBJ1-2, with D maybe TRBD1 (6 bases). Germline CDR1 reads SGHKS; CDR2 reads YYEKEE (reference sequence). The V end was cut by 2 bases, the J end by 0 bases, with 8 bases between. The CDR3 covers 14 residues. The CDR3 DNA reads TGTGCCAGCAGCTTTCGGACAGCTAACTATGGCTACACCTTC. This encodes CASSFRTANYGYTF.

V and J are TRBV19 and TRBJ1-4; D call uncertain. CDR3 length: 11 residues. Germline assignment: CDR1 LNHDA and CDR2 SQIVND (reference sequence). The V end lost 6 bases, the J end lost 5 bases, and 4 bases lay between the germline ends. CDR3 protein: CASSRNEKLFF. CDR3 nucleotide sequence: TGTGCCAGTAGCCGGAATGAAAAACTGTTTTTT.

The chain carries TRBV2 and TRBJ1-5; no definite D call. Germline values: CDR1 SNHLY, CDR2 FYNNEI. V lost 3 bases, J lost 6 bases, and 18 bases lay in between. The CDR3 covers 16 residues. CDR3 nucleotide sequence: TGTGCCAGCAGTGACCGGGCCCCGGGAGTCCCTCAGCCCCAGCATTTT. Its protein is CASSDRAPGVPQPQHF.

The rearrangement uses TRBV6-5 and TRBJ1-1; D might be TRBD1 (6 bases). V lost 11 bases, J lost 1 base, and 20 bases lay in between. Germline V lookup: CDR1 MNHEY, CDR2 SVGAGI. This CDR3 comprises 15 residues. The CDR3 DNA is TGTGCCGTCCTGCCCTGGGACACCTGGAACACTGAAGCTTTCTTT. It codes for CAVLPWDTWNTEAFF.

The chain recombines TRBV3-1 (or the pseudogene TRBV3-2) with TRBJ2-1; TRBD1 is a possible D gene (6 bases). Trimming removed 4 bases from V and 12 bases from J, with 16 bases in between. Germline CDR1 and CDR2: LGHDT and YNNKEL (reference sequence). This CDR3 is 13 amino acids long. In DNA, the CDR3 is TGTGCCAGCAGCCTGGGGGCAGACAACCCGCAGTTCTTC. This codes for CASSLGADNPQFF.

This clone was seen once. The chain recombines TRBV10-2 with TRBJ2-5, with a possible D match to TRBD2 (7 bases). The CDR3 runs 15 residues. Germline V gives CDR1 WSHSY, CDR2 SAAADI. The V end lost 4 bases, the J end lost 3 bases, and 15 bases lay between the germline ends. The chain's CDR3 is CASSGAGAGEETQYF. For the CDR3, the DNA is TGCGCCAGCAGTGGGGCGGGGGCTGGGGAAGAGACCCAGTACTTC.

This clone was observed a handful of times. The chain joins TRBV9 to TRBJ2-2; tentative D call: TRBD2 (5 bases). Germline CDR1 is SGDLS and CDR2 is YYNGEE. V gave up 2 bases and J gave up 6 bases, with 11 bases separating them. The CDR3 spans 14 residues. CDR3 sequence (DNA): TGTGCCAGCAGCGTTGTCGGGAATCCCGGGGAGCTGTTTTTT. It codes for CASSVVGNPGELFF.

The chain links TRBV4-2 to TRBJ1-1; D unresolved. The CDR3 has 15 amino acids. Trimming took 4 bases from V and 3 from J, leaving 15 bases between them. Germline V CDR1 and CDR2: LGHNA, YNFKEQ. The CDR3 protein is CASSREGGFDTEAFF. CDR3 in DNA: TGTGCCAGCAGCCGAGAGGGAGGATTCGACACTGAAGCTTTCTTT.

In the case of this clone: The junction departs from germline at one end; a sequencing error may be responsible. This chain connects TRBV30 to TRBJ2-1; D unclear. CDR3 length: 13 amino acids. From germline, CDR1 is GTSNPN and CDR2 SVGIG (reference sequence). Here the CDR3 reads CAWSVDSNNEQFF. CDR3 in DNA: TGTGCCTGGAGTGTCGACTCCAACAATGAGCAGTTCTTC. Combining the CDR3 with reference TRBV30 and TRBJ2-1 gives the whole variable domain SQTIHQWPATLVQPVGSPLSLECTVEGTSNPNLYWYRQAAGRGLQLLFYSVGIGQISSEVPQNLSASRPQDRQFILSSKKLLLSDSGFYLCAWSVDSNNEQFFGPGTRLTVL.

To note about this clone: A read error may produce the germline difference seen at one junction end. V gene TRBV6-2 or TRBV6-3 combines with J gene TRBJ2-7; 10 positions agree with TRBD1. The CDR3 has 14 amino acids. Germline lookup yields CDR1 MNHEY and CDR2 SVGEGT. Here the CDR3 DNA reads TGTGCCAGCAGTCGGACAGGGGGAGAATACTTCTGGAGGTTC. Its translation: CASSRTGGEYFWRF.

The gene calls are TRBV11-2 and TRBJ1-5; 9 nucleotides line up with TRBD1. The J segment lost 2 bases and the V segment lost 5 bases, leaving 10 bases of the junction unmatched. The CDR3 covers 17 residues. Germline V lookup: CDR1 SGHAT, CDR2 FQNNGV. The CDR3 reads CASSQGQGEVGNQPQHF. The CDR3 DNA reads TGTGCCAGCAGCCAGGGACAGGGAGAGGTGGGCAATCAGCCCCAGCATTTT.

The chain joins TRBV27 to TRBJ2-1, with 11 bases fitting TRBD1. Looked up from germline, CDR1 is MNHEY and CDR2 is SMNVEV (reference sequence). J lost 4 bases, V lost 6 bases, and 5 bases had no gene match. This CDR3 has 15 amino acids. CDR3 residues: CASSLGTGGYNEQFF. The CDR3 DNA follows: TGTGCCAGCAGCTTGGGGACAGGGGGATACAATGAGCAGTTCTTC.

The chain joins TRBV6-2 or TRBV6-3 to TRBJ2-2; a weak D match, TRBD2 (5 bases). V was clipped by 6 bases and J by 9 bases, with 11 bases between them. Germline V gives CDR1 MNHEY, CDR2 SVGEGT. The CDR3 runs to 12 residues. CDR3 amino acids: CASSPSSRELFF. The CDR3 bases are TGTGCCAGCAGCCCCTCTAGCCGGGAGCTGTTTTTT.

The genes are TRBV7-2 and TRBJ1-2; D is unclear. The germline V and J ends were trimmed by 1 base and 1 base, with 7 bases remaining between them. The CDR3 has 14 amino acids. Germline values: CDR1 SGHTA, CDR2 FQGNSA. The CDR3, as DNA: TGTGCCAGCAGCTTAGATTCACTTAACTATGGCTACACCTTC. Protein sequence: CASSLDSLNYGYTF.

The V call is TRBV6-5, the J call TRBJ1-2; TRBD1 matches 12 bases. The CDR3 covers 14 residues. The junction had 9 bases not matched to a gene; V was cut back by 10 bases and J by 6 bases. CDR1 MNHEY and CDR2 SVGAGI come from the germline V gene. CDR3 sequence reads: CATGTGGFRDGYTF. In DNA form, the CDR3 reads TGTGCCACCGGGACAGGGGGCTTCCGAGATGGCTACACCTTC.

This clone showed up just once. The chain employs TRBV11-2 and TRBJ2-5; 8 bases fit TRBD2. The V segment lost 0 bases and the J segment 5 bases; nucleotides outside the gene matches: 2. This CDR3 has 14 amino acids. Germline CDR1 SGHAT, CDR2 FQNNGV. The CDR3, as DNA: TGTGCCAGCAGCTTAGAGGCTAGCGGGGAGACCCAGTACTTC. Translation gives CASSLEASGETQYF.

This chain connects TRBV18 to TRBJ2-5, with 7 positions matching TRBD1. The length of the CDR3 is 16 residues. Losses at the gene ends were 2 bases for V and 2 bases for J; bases not matched to a gene: 8. Per the germline V gene, CDR1 is KGHSH and CDR2 is LQKENI. In DNA, the CDR3 is TGTGCCAGCTCACCAGAGACAGGGATACTACAAGAGACCCAGTACTTC. This gives the protein CASSPETGILQETQYF.

J is TRBJ1-1 and V is TRBV19; no clear D. Trimming shortened V by 4 bases and J by 4 bases, and 10 bases separated the two germline ends. The CDR3 consists of 13 residues. CDR1 and CDR2 (germline): LNHDA, SQIVND (reference sequence). The CDR3: CASSTSRGTEAFF. Here the CDR3 DNA reads TGTGCCAGTAGTACCTCACGAGGCACTGAAGCTTTCTTT.

DNA of the CDR3: TGCGCCAGCAGCTTGACCGGTGGTTGGAGTCAGCCCCAGCATTTT. It specifies CASSLTGGWSQPQHF. The chain is built from TRBV5-1 and TRBJ1-5; D is unresolved. V was shortened by 1 base and J by 6 bases, with 14 bases between the two germline ends. Germline V gives CDR1 SGHRS, CDR2 YFSETQ. The length of the CDR3 is 15 residues.

The V and J genes are TRBV4-3 and TRBJ2-3; 10 nucleotides line up with TRBD2. The CDR3 sequence is 16 residues long. In germline, CDR1 is LGHNA, CDR2 YSLEER. Unmatched junction bases numbered 5, after V lost 3 bases and J lost 2 bases. Written as DNA, the CDR3 is TGCGCCAGCAGCCAGGAGCGGGGGGGCTACACAGATACGCAGTATTTT. Translated: CASSQERGGYTDTQYF.